A selection of T cell receptor beta chains follows, all from one sample in a study of yellow fever vaccine responses in identical twins. One entry per CDR3 protein results from TCRdb running MiXCR on the RT-PCR reads. Counted here are about 19,000 distinct CDR3 sequences, approximately 70% occurring once; the ten biggest clones make up about 2.4%. The sequencing used T cells from blood (PBMCs), unsorted or a sorted subset (not recorded which), collected before or after yellow fever vaccination (not recorded which). The receptors come from a woman aged 18-29 years who received the yellow fever vaccine. CDR3s include the opening cysteine and the closing phenylalanine or tryptophan. A row's size may be missing; if present it is once, few, many or a size class.

clone size	V gene	J gene	CDR3 protein
-	TRBV10-3	TRBJ2-1	CAISEEGATGSYNEQFF
-	TRBV6-1	TRBJ2-5	CASSEGSETQYF
-	TRBV28	TRBJ2-3	CASRKQGFPSTDTQYF
-	TRBV11-1	TRBJ2-5	CASSLEKGQETQYF
-	TRBV11-2	TRBJ2-2	CASSLGVAVNTGELFF
-	TRBV2	TRBJ2-1	CASSDQGQVLHEQFF
-	TRBV12-3/TRBV12-4	TRBJ2-7	CASSLVTSGSYEQYF
-	TRBV10-2	TRBJ2-7	CASSEPLSGIHYEQYF
few	TRBV3-1	TRBJ2-1	CASSQEWRELYNEQFF
-	TRBV29-1	TRBJ1-1	CSVDDGNTEAFF
-	TRBV11-1	TRBJ2-1	CASSLVSSGGLNNEQFF
few	TRBV7-2	TRBJ2-7	CASSLLGLDEQYF
-	TRBV5-4	TRBJ2-2	CASSGGQGRVTGELFF
-	TRBV6-1	TRBJ2-7	CASSDPGTSGSRSYEQYF
-	TRBV5-6	TRBJ2-2	CASSPYRGRGTGELFF
-	TRBV7-6	TRBJ2-3	CASSPSGGTDTQYF
-	TRBV2	TRBJ1-1	CASSDRDLRDTEAFF
-	TRBV10-1	TRBJ1-1	CASRKDRVNTEAFF
-	TRBV15	TRBJ2-5	CATSSRTQETQYF
-	TRBV6-2/TRBV6-3	TRBJ2-5	CASSYGGAEETQYF
-	TRBV11-1	TRBJ2-1	CASSSEEYEQFF
-	TRBV3-1	TRBJ1-1	CASSRLYTGKDTEAFF
-	TRBV27	TRBJ1-5	CASSGLGNQPQHF
few	TRBV5-5	TRBJ1-1	CASSLGLLNTEAFF
-	TRBV7-9	TRBJ1-4	CASSQAQGASGEKLFF
-	TRBV20-1	TRBJ2-1	CSAREDRQFF
-	TRBV29-1	TRBJ2-5	CSVGGGAGETQYF
-	TRBV14	TRBJ2-5	CASSLPRGSGSETQYF
-	TRBV7-9	TRBJ2-3	CASRDGSTDTQYF
few	TRBV4-1	TRBJ2-1	CASSNGLAGASSYNEQFF
-	TRBV12-3/TRBV12-4	TRBJ1-3	CASSRGTGAQSGNTIYF
-	TRBV29-1	TRBJ2-3	CSVELGVVDTQYF
once	TRBV11-3	TRBJ2-3	CASSPTGTSYDTQYF
-	TRBV5-1	TRBJ2-6	CASSPEAGLSSGANVLTF
-	TRBV18	TRBJ2-3	CASSPSTSTDTQYF
-	TRBV13	TRBJ1-4	CASSRQGNNEKLFF
-	TRBV11-3	TRBJ2-5	CASSIGEDSLGAETQYF
once	TRBV6-2/TRBV6-3	TRBJ2-1	CASSSTSGKQFF
-	TRBV15	TRBJ2-4	CATSREAAGGNIQYF
-	TRBV7-9	TRBJ2-3	CASSPFSGGSSDTQYF
-	TRBV5-1	TRBJ2-7	CASSLWGISYEQYF
-	TRBV20-1	TRBJ1-2	CSARGTGQYGYTF
-	TRBV9	TRBJ2-1	CASSLGLAGVEQFF
-	TRBV11-3	TRBJ2-2	CASSFAGPGELFF
-	TRBV5-1	TRBJ2-5	CASSLEAIKETQYF
-	TRBV2	TRBJ2-5	CASRTAGGEETQYF
-	TRBV11-1	TRBJ1-1	CASSLALSGKMNTEAFF
-	TRBV11-3	TRBJ2-3	CASSLVGGLDTQYF
-	TRBV11-1	TRBJ1-1	CASSHIQTNTEAFF
once	TRBV29-1	TRBJ2-7	CSVGGRSYEQYF
-	TRBV11-1	TRBJ1-2	CASSLSLGYGYTF
-	TRBV7-7	TRBJ1-1	CASSLSKNTEAFF
once	TRBV2	TRBJ2-1	CASRRGDPPYEQFF
-	TRBV18	TRBJ2-3	CASSATKGEADTQYF